The sequence of this TCR beta chain was determined in a study of blood T cell repertoires in COVID-19. The overall study: Samples of COVID-19 (acute and convalescent) were obtained from the United States, Italy and Spain.

Trimming removed 4 bases from V and 4 bases from J, with 19 bases in between. Germline CDR1 and CDR2: LNHDA and SQIVND (reference sequence). This CDR3 has 16 residues. The data were produced by immunoSEQ multiplex PCR, yet TCRdb's version contains in-frame clones alone and is incomplete. Here the sample spans about 370,000 clones, roughly 90% being singletons. Seattle-derived patients entered the study during active infection and were followed longitudinally. The material sequenced was peripheral blood. This receptor was taken from a woman aged 25 to 39 with COVID-19, enrolled during active disease. The J gene is TRBJ1-2, the V gene TRBV19; D unresolved. CDR3 sequence reads: CASSKDLTRGGYGYTF. The CDR3 DNA sequence: TGTGCCAGTAGTAAAGATTTGACCCGGGGAGGCTATGGCTACACCTTC.